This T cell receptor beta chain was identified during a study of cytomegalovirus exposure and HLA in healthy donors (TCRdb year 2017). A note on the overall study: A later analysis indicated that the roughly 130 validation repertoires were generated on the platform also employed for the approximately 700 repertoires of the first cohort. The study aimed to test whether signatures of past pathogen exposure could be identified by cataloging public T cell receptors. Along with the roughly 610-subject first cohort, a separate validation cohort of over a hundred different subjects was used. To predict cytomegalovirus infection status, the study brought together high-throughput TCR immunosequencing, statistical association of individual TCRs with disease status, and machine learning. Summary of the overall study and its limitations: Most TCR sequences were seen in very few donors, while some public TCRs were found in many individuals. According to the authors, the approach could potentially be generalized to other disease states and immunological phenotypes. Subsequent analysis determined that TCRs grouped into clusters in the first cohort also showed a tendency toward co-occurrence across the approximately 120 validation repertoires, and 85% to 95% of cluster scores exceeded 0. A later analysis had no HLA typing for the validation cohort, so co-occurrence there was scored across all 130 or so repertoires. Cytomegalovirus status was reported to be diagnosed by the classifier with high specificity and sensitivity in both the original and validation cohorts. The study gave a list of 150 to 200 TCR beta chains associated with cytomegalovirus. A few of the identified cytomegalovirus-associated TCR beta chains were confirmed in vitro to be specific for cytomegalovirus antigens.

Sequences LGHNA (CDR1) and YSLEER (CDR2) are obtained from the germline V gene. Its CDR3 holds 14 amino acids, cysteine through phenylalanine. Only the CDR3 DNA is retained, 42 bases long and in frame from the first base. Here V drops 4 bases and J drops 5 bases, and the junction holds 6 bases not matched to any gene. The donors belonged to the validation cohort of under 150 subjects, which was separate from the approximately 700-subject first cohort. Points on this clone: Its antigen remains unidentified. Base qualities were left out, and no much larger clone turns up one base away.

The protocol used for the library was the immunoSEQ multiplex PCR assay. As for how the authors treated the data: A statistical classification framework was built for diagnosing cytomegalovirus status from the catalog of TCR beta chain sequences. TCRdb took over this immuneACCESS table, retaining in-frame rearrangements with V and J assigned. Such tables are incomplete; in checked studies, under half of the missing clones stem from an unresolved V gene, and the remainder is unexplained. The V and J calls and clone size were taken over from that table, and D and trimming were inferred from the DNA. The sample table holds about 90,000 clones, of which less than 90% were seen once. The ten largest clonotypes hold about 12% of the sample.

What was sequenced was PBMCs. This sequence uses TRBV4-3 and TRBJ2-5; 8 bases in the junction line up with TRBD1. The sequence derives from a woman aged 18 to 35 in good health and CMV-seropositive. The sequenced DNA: TGCGCCAGCAGCCCACTGGACAGGGCCGAGACCCAGTACTTC. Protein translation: CASSPLDRAETQYF.